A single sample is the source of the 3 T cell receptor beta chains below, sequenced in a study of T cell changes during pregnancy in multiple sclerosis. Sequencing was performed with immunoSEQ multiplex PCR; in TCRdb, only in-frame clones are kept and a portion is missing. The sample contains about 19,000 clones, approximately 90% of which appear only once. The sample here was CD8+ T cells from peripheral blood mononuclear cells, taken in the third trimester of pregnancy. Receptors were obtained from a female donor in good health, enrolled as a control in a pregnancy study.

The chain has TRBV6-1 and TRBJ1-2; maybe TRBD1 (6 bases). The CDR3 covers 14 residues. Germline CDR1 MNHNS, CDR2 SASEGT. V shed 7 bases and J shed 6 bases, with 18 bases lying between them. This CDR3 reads CASIIVRGADGYTF. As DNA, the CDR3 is TGTGCCAGCATTATTGTCCGGGGGGCCGATGGCTACACCTTC.

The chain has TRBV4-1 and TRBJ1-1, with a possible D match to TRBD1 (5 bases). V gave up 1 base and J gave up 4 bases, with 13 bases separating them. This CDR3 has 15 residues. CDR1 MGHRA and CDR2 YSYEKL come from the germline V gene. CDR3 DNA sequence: TGCGCCAGCAGCCAAGGGCAGGGAGGGAGCACTGAAGCTTTCTTT. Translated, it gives CASSQGQGGSTEAFF.

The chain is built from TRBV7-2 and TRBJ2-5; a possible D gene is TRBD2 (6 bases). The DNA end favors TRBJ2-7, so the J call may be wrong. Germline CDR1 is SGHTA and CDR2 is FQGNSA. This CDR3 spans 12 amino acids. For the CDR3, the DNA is TGTGCCCTCGAGGACTACTCCTACGAGCAGTACTTC. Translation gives CALEDYSYEQYF.